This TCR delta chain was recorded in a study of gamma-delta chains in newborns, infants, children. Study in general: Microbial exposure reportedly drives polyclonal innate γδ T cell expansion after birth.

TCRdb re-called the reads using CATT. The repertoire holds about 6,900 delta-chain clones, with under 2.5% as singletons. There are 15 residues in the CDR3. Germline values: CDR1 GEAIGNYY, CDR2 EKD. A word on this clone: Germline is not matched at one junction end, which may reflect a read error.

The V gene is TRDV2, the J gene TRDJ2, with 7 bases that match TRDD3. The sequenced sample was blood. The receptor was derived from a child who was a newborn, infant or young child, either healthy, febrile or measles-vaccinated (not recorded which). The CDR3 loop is CACDKLGILTAHLFF. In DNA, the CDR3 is TGTGCCTGTGACAAACTGGGGATATTGACAGCACACCTCTTCTTT.